This T cell receptor (beta chain) was profiled in a study of cytomegalovirus exposure and HLA in healthy donors. General study results and limits: A later analysis showed HLA-associated TCR beta chains outstripping equally common others in clonal expansion.

The PCR used 60 Vbeta and 13 Jbeta primers. TCRdb keeps only in-frame clones here, not all; method: immunoSEQ multiplex PCR. The sample has about 140,000 clones, approximately 71% seen once. Germline CDR1 reads SGHRS; CDR2 reads YFSETQ. This CDR3 spans 15 amino acids. V was pared by 0 bases and J by 8 bases, with 14 bases between. Worth noting for this clone: What it binds is not known.

This clonotype originated in a man aged 30-40 years in good health and CMV-seropositive. The chain employs TRBV5-1 and TRBJ1-4; D is ambiguous. The sample comprised PBMCs. The CDR3 protein is CASSLEAGRLEKLFF. CDR3 DNA: TGCGCCAGCAGCTTGGAGGCGGGCCGGTTAGAAAAACTGTTTTTT.